A selection of T cell receptor beta chains follows, all from one sample in a study of quantifying T cell responses using KT2 cells. Using its own MiXCR run on the UMI-ligation and nested PCR reads, TCRdb lists one record per CDR3 protein. The table records 25,000 to 35,000 distinct CDR3 sequences, 10% of them present only once. Source material: PBMCs spiked with cells of the T cell clone KT2. All receptors derive from a human donor. Each CDR3 is given with its conserved first and last residue. D genes are given only for firm matches. The size entry is marked missing in some rows and otherwise reads once, few, many or a size class.

TRBV29-1	14	-	TRBJ1-2	-	TGCAGCGTTGATCGTCCGACTGAAATCTATGGCTACACCTTC	CSVDRPTEIYGYTF
TRBV12-3/TRBV12-4	14	-	TRBJ1-1	few	TGTGCCAGCACGCGACCCCCCACGAACACTGAAGCTTTCTTT	CASTRPPTNTEAFF
TRBV29-1	13	-	TRBJ2-1	-	TGCAGCGTTGAAGGGTCCTACCAGAATGAGCAGTTCTTC	CSVEGSYQNEQFF
TRBV6-6	14	-	TRBJ1-3	few	TGTGCCAGCAGTTACTTCCGGGAAGGAAACACCATATATTTT	CASSYFREGNTIYF
TRBV7-2	14	TRBD2	TRBJ2-7	many	TGTGCCAGCAGCCTTGGACTAGTAGCCTACGAGCAGTACTTC	CASSLGLVAYEQYF
TRBV15	13	TRBD1	TRBJ1-1	-	TGTGCCACCAGCCGGACAGGGGATACTGAAGCTTTCTTT	CATSRTGDTEAFF
TRBV24-1	13	-	TRBJ2-3	few	TGTGCCACCAGTGGCGGACAGTCAGATACGCAGTATTTT	CATSGGQSDTQYF
TRBV19	14	TRBD1	TRBJ2-4	many	TGTGCCAGTATCGGGAAAGGACAGGGGAACATTCAGTACTTC	CASIGKGQGNIQYF
TRBV5-5	14	-	TRBJ1-6	-	TGTGCCAGCAGCTTTCCGGGGGATAATTCACCCCTCCACTTT	CASSFPGDNSPLHF
TRBV12-3/TRBV12-4	15	-	TRBJ2-3	-	TGTGCCAGCAGTTTGAGCCTAGCGATCACAGATACGCAGTATTTT	CASSLSLAITDTQYF
TRBV12-3/TRBV12-4	16	TRBD1	TRBJ1-1	many	TGTGCCAGCAGTTTAAGCCGGGACAGGGGAGAGGCGGAAGCTTTCTTT	CASSLSRDRGEAEAFF
TRBV12-3/TRBV12-4	15	-	TRBJ1-2	-	TGTGCCAGCAGTTTCCTGAGGGGGTTGGACTATGGCTACACCTTC	CASSFLRGLDYGYTF
TRBV24-1	12	-	TRBJ1-2	-	TGTGCCACCAGTGCAGGGGCTTTTGGCTACACCTTC	CATSAGAFGYTF
TRBV7-2	15	-	TRBJ2-7	many	TGTGCCAGCAGATTACAGCCCGCCGAACAATCTGAGCAGTACTTC	CASRLQPAEQSEQYF
TRBV20-1	16	-	TRBJ1-5	-	TGCAGTGCTAAGCCCGTGGGAACAGGGTACAATCAGCCCCAGCATTTT	CSAKPVGTGYNQPQHF
TRBV29-1	14	TRBD1	TRBJ1-1	many	TGCAGCGTTGAAGGGCGACAGGGGAACGCTGAAGCTTTCTTT	CSVEGRQGNAEAFF
TRBV10-2	16	TRBD1	TRBJ2-3	-	TGCGCCAGCAACACGGGGACAGGGGGCGAGTCAGATACGCAGTATTTT	CASNTGTGGESDTQYF
TRBV7-9	16	TRBD2	TRBJ2-1	-	TGTGCCAGCACCCCGGGGGGTAGCGGGGGACACAATGAGCAGTTCTTC	CASTPGGSGGHNEQFF